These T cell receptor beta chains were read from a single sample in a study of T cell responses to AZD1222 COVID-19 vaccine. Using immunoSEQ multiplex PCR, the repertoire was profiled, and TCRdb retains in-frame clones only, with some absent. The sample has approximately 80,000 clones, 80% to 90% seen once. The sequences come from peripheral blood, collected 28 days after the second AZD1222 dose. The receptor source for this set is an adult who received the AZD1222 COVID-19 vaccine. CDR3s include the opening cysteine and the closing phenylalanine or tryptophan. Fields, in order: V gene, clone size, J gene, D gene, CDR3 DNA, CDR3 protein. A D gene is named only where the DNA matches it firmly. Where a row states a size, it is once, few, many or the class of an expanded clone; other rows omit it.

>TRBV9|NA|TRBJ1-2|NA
TGTGCCAGCAGCGTAGACGGTTGGGGGGGTCACACCTTC
CASSVDGWGGHTF
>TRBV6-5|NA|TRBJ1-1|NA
TGTGCCAGCACCGCGTGGGCCGAAAACACTGAAGCTTTCTTT
CASTAWAENTEAFF
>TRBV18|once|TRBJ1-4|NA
TGTGCCAGCTCACCACCAGGAGGGGTGGGTGAAAAACTGTTTTTT
CASSPPGGVGEKLFF
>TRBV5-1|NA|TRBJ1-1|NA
TGCGCCAGCAGCTTGACCCCGGGATGGGGAGGTGAAGCTTTCTTT
CASSLTPGWGGEAFF
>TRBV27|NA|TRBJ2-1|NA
TGTGCCAGCGACCCCTTCCGAGGACCCTACAATGAGCAGTTCTTC
CASDPFRGPYNEQFF
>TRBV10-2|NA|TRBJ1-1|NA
TGCGCCAGCAGTGAGCCCCCCTCTGAAGCTTTCTTT
CASSEPPSEAFF
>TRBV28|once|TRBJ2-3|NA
TGTGCCAGCAGCCCCCCCGTAGGGGTTACGCAGTATTTT
CASSPPVGVTQYF
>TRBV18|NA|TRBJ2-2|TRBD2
TGTGCCAGCTCACCACGGGAGGGTGGAACCGGGGAGCTGTTTTTT
CASSPREGGTGELFF
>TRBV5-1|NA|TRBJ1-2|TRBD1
TGCGCCAGCAGCTTGGAAACGGGACAGGGCAAGTACTACACCTTC
CASSLETGQGKYYTF
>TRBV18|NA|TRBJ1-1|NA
TGTGCCAGCTCACCACTGCCGACAACGGCGGCTTTCTTT
CASSPLPTTAAFF
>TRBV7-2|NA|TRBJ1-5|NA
TGTGCCAGCAGCCCGAAGAGGGTGGGAGGATCCCAGCATTTT
CASSPKRVGGSQHF
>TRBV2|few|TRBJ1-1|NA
TGTGCCAGCAGTGAATCTCCCCCGGGCGTGAAGGTAGCTTTCTTT
CASSESPPGVKVAFF
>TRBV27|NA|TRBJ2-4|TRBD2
TGTGCCAGCAGTCACCCTAGCGGACTAGCCAAAAACATTCAGTACTTC
CASSHPSGLAKNIQYF
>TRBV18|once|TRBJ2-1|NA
TGTGCCAGCTCACCTAAATCTTTTATTGGGAACAATGAGCAGTTCTTC
CASSPKSFIGNNEQFF
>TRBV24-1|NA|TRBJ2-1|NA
TGTGCCACCAGTGAATTCGGGACTCGCACTGAGCAGTTCTTC
CATSEFGTRTEQFF
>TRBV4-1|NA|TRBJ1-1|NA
TGCGCCAGCAGCCATCTGGGGTTGAACACTGAAGCTTTCTTT
CASSHLGLNTEAFF
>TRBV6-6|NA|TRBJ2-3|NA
TGTGCCAGCAGTTCCTTCGCCAGAGCAGATACGCAGTATTTT
CASSSFARADTQYF
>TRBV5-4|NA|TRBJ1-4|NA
TGTGCCAGCAGCTTGAGTGAGGGGGGCTTTTTAGCAACTAATGAAAAACTGTTTTTT
CASSLSEGGFLATNEKLFF
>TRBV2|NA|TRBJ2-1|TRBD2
TGTGCCAGCGGGACTATCAATGAGCAGTTCTTC
CASGTINEQFF
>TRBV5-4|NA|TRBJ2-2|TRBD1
TGTGCCAGCAGCTCGGGGGACAGGGGGAACACCGGGGAGCTGTTTTTT
CASSSGDRGNTGELFF
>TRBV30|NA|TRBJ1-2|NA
TGTGCCTGGACGGTACCGGCGGCTTCTGGCTACACCTTC
CAWTVPAASGYTF
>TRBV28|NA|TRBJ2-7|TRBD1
TGTGCCAGCACCCCTACCGGGACAGGGGGCCTCGAGCAGTACTTC
CASTPTGTGGLEQYF